Listed below are T cell receptor beta chains from one sample, sequenced in a study of T cells after yellow fever vaccination. TCRdb re-called the 5' RACE reads with MiXCR, one entry per CDR3 protein. The table lists about 25,000 distinct CDR3 sequences, 3.4% of them singletons. Specimen: PBMCs, either bulk or a sorted T-cell subset (CD4+, CD8+, memory, or dextramer-sorted; not recorded which), collected around 45 days after the first yellow fever vaccination. All receptors come from a man between 18 and 35 years old who received the YFV17D yellow fever vaccine. The CDR3 runs from the conserved cysteine through the conserved F or W. Fields, in order: clone size, D gene, V gene, J gene, CDR3 DNA, CDR3 protein. D genes are given only for firm matches. The size of a clone is reported for some rows only, either as once, few or many, or as a class for expanded clones.

many	.	TRBV5-1	TRBJ2-7	TGCGCCAGCAGCTTGGGAATGACCACCGACGAGCAGTACTTC	CASSLGMTTDEQYF
many	TRBD1	TRBV29-1	TRBJ2-3	TGCAGCGGGGGACAGGGACAAACAGATACGCAGTATTTT	CSGGQGQTDTQYF
many	TRBD1	TRBV28	TRBJ2-6	TGTGCCAGCAGTCCCCTGGGACAGGCTTACTCTGGGGCCAACGTCCTGACTTTC	CASSPLGQAYSGANVLTF
many	.	TRBV7-9	TRBJ1-1	TGTGCCAGCAGCCTACTAGGAGGACCGAACACTGAAGCTTTCTTT	CASSLLGGPNTEAFF
many	.	TRBV2	TRBJ2-1	TGTGCCAGCACCATCGGGACGGCCAAGTTCTTC	CASTIGTAKFF
many	.	TRBV7-2	TRBJ2-1	TGTGCCAGCAGCCTGGGAGTGGGCTCCTACAATGAGCAGTTCTTC	CASSLGVGSYNEQFF
many	.	TRBV5-6	TRBJ2-1	TGTGCCAGCAGCTTGGGAGGACCCCAGCAGTTCTTC	CASSLGGPQQFF
many	TRBD1	TRBV6-5	TRBJ2-7	TGTGCCAGCAGGGGGGCGAAAGGGGGCGCATCCTACGAGCAGTACTTC	CASRGAKGGASYEQYF
many	.	TRBV7-2	TRBJ2-3	TGTGCCAGCAGCTTTCTTGGTGGTTCTAACACAGATACGCAGTATTTT	CASSFLGGSNTDTQYF
many	TRBD2	TRBV5-4	TRBJ2-4	TGTGCCAGCAGCTCTGGACTAGCGGGGGGGAAATCCAAAAACATTCAGTACTTC	CASSSGLAGGKSKNIQYF
many	TRBD2	TRBV2	TRBJ2-2	TGTGCCAGCAGAGGGACTAGCTCGGACACCGGGGAGCTGTTTTTT	CASRGTSSDTGELFF
few	TRBD2	TRBV7-2	TRBJ2-3	TGTGCCAGCAGCTTTGGAGCGGGGATGGCAGATACGCAGTATTTT	CASSFGAGMADTQYF
many	.	TRBV5-1	TRBJ2-1	TGCGCCAGCAGCATTCAGAGCTCCTACAATGAGCAGTTCTTC	CASSIQSSYNEQFF
many	.	TRBV4-2	TRBJ2-3	TGTGCCAGCAGCCAGAGAGGCGGGTCCAACCCCACAGATACGCAGTATTTT	CASSQRGGSNPTDTQYF
.	.	TRBV27	TRBJ1-1	TGTGCCAGCAGTTTAAAGGATGGGCTGGGAGCTTTCTTT	CASSLKDGLGAFF
many	.	TRBV20-1	TRBJ2-7	TGCAGTGCCGTCCCCGAGCGGACGCATGTTTACGAGCAGTACTTC	CSAVPERTHVYEQYF
many	.	TRBV7-2	TRBJ2-1	TGTGCCAGCAGCTTAGGGCACCCATACCTCAATGAGCAGTTCTTC	CASSLGHPYLNEQFF
many	TRBD1	TRBV10-3	TRBJ2-5	TGTGCCATCAGTGGAGGGGACAGGCCGTACTTC	CAISGGDRPYF
many	.	TRBV20-1	TRBJ2-3	TGCAGTGCTAGAAATCAGGGCCGGGGCGGTGCGCAGTATTTT	CSARNQGRGGAQYF
many	.	TRBV30	TRBJ2-7	TGTGCCGGAGGAACAGGGCACTTC	CAGGTGHF
many	TRBD1	TRBV5-5	TRBJ1-5	TGTGCCAGCAGGTCGGACAGGGGGCCGGGGCAGCCCCAGCATTTT	CASRSDRGPGQPQHF
many	.	TRBV3-1	TRBJ2-5	TGTGCCAGCAGCCAAAATTCAGCCCCCCAAGAGACCCAGTACTTC	CASSQNSAPQETQYF
many	TRBD1	TRBV27	TRBJ2-7	TGTGCCAGCAGCTCACACAGGGGCTCCTACGAGCAGTACTTC	CASSSHRGSYEQYF
medium-sized	.	TRBV7-8	TRBJ1-1	TGTGCCAGCAGCCCCATTTACCGAAGCACTGAAGCTTTCTTT	CASSPIYRSTEAFF
many	.	TRBV12-3/TRBV12-4	TRBJ1-5	TGTGCCAGCAATCCGACGGAGGGACAGCCCCAGCATTTT	CASNPTEGQPQHF
medium-sized	.	TRBV10-1	TRBJ1-1	TGCGCCAGCAGTGAGTCTCGGTACACTGAAGCTTTCTTT	CASSESRYTEAFF
medium-sized	.	TRBV7-9	TRBJ2-5	TGTGCCAGCAGCTTAGAGGGCCAAGAGACCCAGTACTTC	CASSLEGQETQYF
many	.	TRBV6-5	TRBJ2-1	TGTGCCAGCAGTTACTCGAGCGTCTCGGGAAATGAGCAGTTCTTC	CASSYSSVSGNEQFF
many	TRBD1	TRBV5-1	TRBJ1-1	TGCGCCAGCAGCTTTTATGGGTCAGGGGGCTCGTACACTGAAGCTTTCTTT	CASSFYGSGGSYTEAFF
many	.	TRBV6-5	TRBJ2-1	TGTGCCAGCAGTCCAATGGGGGGGGCGGGTGAGCAGTTCTTC	CASSPMGGAGEQFF
many	TRBD1	TRBV5-1	TRBJ1-2	TGCGCCAGCTCAACTCGGACAGGGACGGATGGCTACACCTTC	CASSTRTGTDGYTF